This TCR beta chain was profiled in a study of T cell responses to AZD1222 COVID-19 vaccine. At the level of the study: Researchers grouped second doses given at about 4 or about 12 weeks into one pool. Whole-study results and caveats: Spike was spanned by vaccine-associated CD4 TCRs, with dominance at 160-218 and 743-854. The sample set comprised mostly white British donors with more females, and clonal diversity was possibly underestimated.

V gave up 3 bases and J gave up 3 bases, with 12 bases separating them. The CDR3 extends over 15 amino acids. Germline CDR1 LNHDA, CDR2 SQIVND (reference sequence). To note about this clone: Its antigen is as yet unknown.

The repertoire was sequenced with immunoSEQ multiplex PCR; TCRdb's copy has only in-frame clones and lacks some. The sample yields 100,000 or so clones, less than 95% seen once. The sample here was peripheral blood, taken on day 0 of AZD1222 vaccination. The genes are TRBV19 and TRBJ1-5; no firm D call. The source of this sequence is an adult in good health. CDR3 sequence: CASSMGRRYNQPQHF. DNA of the CDR3: TGTGCCAGTAGTATGGGTCGACGGTACAATCAGCCCCAGCATTTT.